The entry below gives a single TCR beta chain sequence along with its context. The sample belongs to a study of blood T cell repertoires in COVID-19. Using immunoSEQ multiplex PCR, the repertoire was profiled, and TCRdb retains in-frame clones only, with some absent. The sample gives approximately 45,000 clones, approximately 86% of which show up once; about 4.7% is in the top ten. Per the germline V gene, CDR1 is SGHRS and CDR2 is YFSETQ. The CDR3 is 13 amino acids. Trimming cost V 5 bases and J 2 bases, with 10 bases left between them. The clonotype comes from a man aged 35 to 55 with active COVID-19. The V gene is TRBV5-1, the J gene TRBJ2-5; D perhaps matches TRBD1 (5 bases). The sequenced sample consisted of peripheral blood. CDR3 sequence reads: CASRAGMQETQYF. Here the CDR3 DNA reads TGCGCCAGCAGGGCAGGGATGCAAGAGACCCAGTACTTC.